The sequence of this T cell receptor (beta chain) was determined in a study of shared clonotypes between healthy human individuals. About the study: The cohort had two women and three men, ages 18 to 49.

The CDR3 is 15 amino acids. V shed 1 base and J 5 bases; nucleotides not matched to a gene: 4. In germline, CDR1 is MNHNS, CDR2 SASEGT. This clone was seen just once. No antigen is known for it. Study-level results: It was observed that 5% to 6% of naive CD4 clonotypes were shared across a few donors. The researchers took only blood, and tissue repertoires probably look different.

CD8 cells regarded as naive lacked CD45RO, were positively chosen for CCR7, and omitted terminally differentiated effector memory CD45RA+ cells. Assay: immunoSEQ multiplex PCR; the TCRdb copy retains only in-frame clones and omits some. Of about 2.2 million clones listed, just over 90% are singletons. The chain couples TRBV6-1 to TRBJ1-1; 10 positions agree with TRBD1. The clonotype comes from a young man in good health. Some clones in this sample may be carry-over from other donors' samples. Sample: naive CD8+ T cells from PBMCs. CDR3 region: CASSEGQGAWTEAFF. The DNA of the CDR3 is TGTGCCAGCAGTGAAGGACAGGGGGCATGGACTGAAGCTTTCTTT.